The 20 T cell receptor beta chains listed next were all sequenced from one sample in a study of patients and donors after allogeneic stem cell transplantation (TCRdb year 2020). The library was produced with RT-PCR. The sequencing machine was a NextSeq 550. The raw public data were reprocessed by TCRdb itself: fastp quality trimming at Q25, MiXCR clonotype calling, in-frame beta chains only. Every distinct CDR3 protein forms one entry, paired with its most common genes and DNA. This sample is represented by about 410,000 distinct CDR3 sequences; around 16% of them were singletons. The ten most abundant clones make up around 6.8% of the sample. The sample was blood, either unsorted or a sorted T cell fraction (not recorded which). The receptors stem from a human donor who was either an allogeneic HSCT recipient or a stem cell or donor lymphocyte infusion donor (not recorded which). It is not recorded whose cells these are; they may come from a transplant donor.

This clonotype was recorded a few times. V gene TRBV4-1 combines with J gene TRBJ2-1, with D tentatively TRBD1 or TRBD2 (5 bases each). The V end was cut by 0 bases, the J end by 9 bases, with 12 bases between. CDR3 size: 14 residues. Per germline, CDR1 MGHRA and CDR2 YSYEKL. The CDR3 here is CASSQDPGRAEQFF. CDR3 DNA: TGCGCCAGCAGCCAAGATCCAGGGCGGGCTGAGCAGTTCTTC.

The chain recombines TRBV7-2 with TRBJ2-3; tentatively, D is TRBD2 (6 bases). This CDR3 region has 16 residues. In germline, CDR1 is SGHTA, CDR2 FQGNSA. V was clipped by 2 bases and J by 4 bases, with 16 bases between them. The chain's CDR3 is CASSLLAGPGPDTQYF. DNA for the CDR3: TGTGCCAGCAGCTTACTCGCGGGGCCGGGGCCAGATACGCAGTATTTT.

This clonotype occurred a few times. This rearrangement joins TRBV29-1 to TRBJ2-2; TRBD1 matches 8 bases. Losses at the gene ends were 5 bases for V and 3 bases for J; bases not matched to a gene: 2. This CDR3 contains 13 residues. Germline V gives CDR1 SQVTM, CDR2 ANQGSEA. The CDR3 coding sequence is TGCAGCGTTCCGGGACAGGACACCGGGGAGCTGTTTTTT. Protein sequence: CSVPGQDTGELFF.

V gene TRBV11-2 combines with J gene TRBJ2-1, with 9 bases matching TRBD1. With V trimmed by 2 bases and J by 0 bases, 14 bases remained unmatched. This CDR3 has 20 residues. Germline V gene lookup returns CDR1 SGHAT and CDR2 FQNNGV. The CDR3 sequence: CASSLPGTGIGGGSYNEQFF. CDR3 in DNA: TGTGCCAGCAGCTTACCTGGGACAGGGATAGGGGGAGGCTCCTACAATGAGCAGTTCTTC.

CDR3 coding DNA: TGCAGTGCTAGAGATTGGGGCAGGGCGGAAGCTTTCTTT. The encoded protein is CSARDWGRAEAFF. The chain combines TRBV20-1 with TRBJ1-1, with a tentative D call TRBD1 (5 bases). The V gene's germline CDR1 is DFQATT and CDR2 SNEGSKA (reference sequence). The V end lost 0 bases, the J end lost 8 bases, and 13 bases lay between the germline ends. The CDR3 has 13 residues.

The gene calls are TRBV4-1 and TRBJ1-1, with D perhaps matching TRBD1 (5 bases). Trimming stripped 4 bases from V and 1 base from J, with 16 bases between. Germline-derived CDR1 and CDR2 are MGHRA and YSYEKL. CDR3 length equals 16 residues. The CDR3 loop is CASSLKRGERNTEAFF. CDR3 in DNA: TGCGCCAGCAGCCTAAAGCGGGGGGAGCGGAACACTGAAGCTTTCTTT.

The chain joins TRBV7-2 to TRBJ2-1; TRBD1 might be the D (6 bases). The CDR3 is 13 residues long. Germline-derived CDR1 and CDR2 are SGHTA and FQGNSA. V was pared by 11 bases and J by 1 base, with 12 bases between. CDR3 sequence reads: CALTGPSYNEQFF. The CDR3 DNA sequence: TGTGCCCTGACAGGACCTTCCTACAATGAGCAGTTCTTC.

This clonotype was recorded many times. This chain links TRBV12-3 or TRBV12-4 with TRBJ2-1; 10 nucleotides agree with TRBD2. V was clipped by 3 bases and J by 7 bases; unmatched bases: 6. This CDR3 has 15 residues. The CDR3 DNA is TGTGCCAGCAGTTTGTCTAGCGGGGGCGAGAATGAGCAGTTCTTC. Protein product: CASSLSSGGENEQFF.

This clonotype was seen more than once but under ten times. V usage is TRBV6-1 and J usage is TRBJ2-1, with a possible D match to TRBD2 (6 bases). The CDR3 consists of 15 residues. From germline, CDR1 is MNHNS and CDR2 SASEGT. V shed 11 bases and J shed 5 bases, with 22 bases lying between them. The CDR3 sequence: CAASLRTKKNNEQFF. The CDR3 nucleotides are TGTGCCGCTTCCCTGAGGACTAAGAAGAACAATGAGCAGTTCTTC.

The chain couples TRBV6-4 to TRBJ2-3; 11 bases are shared with TRBD2. Germline assignment: CDR1 MRHNA and CDR2 SNTAGT. After removal of 4 bases from V and 4 bases from J, the junction contained 4 bases not matched to a gene. The CDR3 runs 15 residues. CDR3 sequence: CASSVTSGSPDTQYF. The DNA of the CDR3 is TGTGCCAGCAGTGTCACTAGCGGGAGCCCAGATACGCAGTATTTT.

This clonotype came up a few times. The rearrangement links TRBV5-4 to TRBJ2-3, with TRBD1 as a possible D gene (5 bases). V lost 3 bases and J 0 bases, leaving 11 bases between the germline ends. The germline V gene has CDR1 SGHNT and CDR2 YYREEE (reference sequence). This CDR3 has 15 residues. As DNA, the CDR3 is TGTGCCAGCAGCTGGGGCGTCGGCAGCACAGATACGCAGTATTTT. This codes for CASSWGVGSTDTQYF.

V is TRBV5-1 and J is TRBJ1-6, with 10 bases lining up with TRBD1. CDR1 and CDR2 (germline): SGHRS, YFSETQ. V was pared by 3 bases and J by 6 bases, with 3 bases of the junction left unmatched. The CDR3 has 15 residues. This chain's CDR3 is CASSWGDRGNSPLHF. CDR3 DNA: TGCGCCAGCAGCTGGGGGGACAGGGGTAATTCACCCCTCCACTTT. Based on the CDR3 plus reference TRBV5-1 and TRBJ1-6, the full variable domain is KAGVTQTPRYLIKTRGQQVTLSCSPISGHRSVSWYQQTPGQGLQFLFEYFSETQRNKGNFPGRFSGRQFSNSRSEMNVSTLELGDSALYLCASSWGDRGNSPLHFGNGTRLTVT.

This clonotype was detected a few times. This chain links TRBV9 with TRBJ2-3, with 10 bases identical to TRBD2. V shed 0 bases, J shed 0 bases, and the junction held 4 bases outside the gene matches. Germline assignment: CDR1 SGDLS and CDR2 YYNGEE. This CDR3 has 17 amino acids. The CDR3 bases are TGTGCCAGCAGCGTAGCTCTAGCGGGGGCCAGCACAGATACGCAGTATTTT. This gives the protein CASSVALAGASTDTQYF.

V gene TRBV6-2 or TRBV6-3 combines with J gene TRBJ2-5; D is unresolved. Germline V gene sequence: CDR1 MNHEY, CDR2 SVGEGT. Trimming pared 6 bases from V and 4 bases from J, leaving 6 bases between. The CDR3 is 11 residues long. The CDR3 nucleotides read TGTGCCAGCAGGCATGTAGAGACCCAGTACTTC. It codes for CASRHVETQYF.

V is TRBV13 and J is TRBJ2-1; the D is unclear. Trimming cost V 0 bases and J 8 bases, with 2 bases left between them. From germline, CDR1 is PRHDT and CDR2 FYEKMQ (reference sequence). The CDR3 has 11 amino acids. In nucleotides, the CDR3 is TGTGCCAGCAGCTTAGGCGATGAGCAGTTCTTC. Translation: CASSLGDEQFF. Variable domain in full (rest from reference TRBV13 and TRBJ2-1): AAGVIQSPRHLIKEKRETATLKCYPIPRHDTVYWYQQGPGQDPQFLISFYEKMQSDKGSIPDRFSAQQFSDYHSELNMSSLELGDSALYFCASSLGDEQFFGPGTRLTVL.

This clonotype was counted at least ten times. The chain couples TRBV2 to TRBJ2-2; 10 nucleotides match TRBD1. V shed 6 bases, J shed 0 bases, and the junction held 4 bases outside the gene matches. The V gene's germline CDR1 is SNHLY and CDR2 FYNNEI. This CDR3 is 16 amino acids long. The CDR3 reads CASRETGGANTGELFF. The CDR3 bases are TGTGCCAGCAGGGAGACAGGGGGCGCGAACACCGGGGAGCTGTTTTTT.

This clonotype was picked up a small number of times. V is TRBV7-3 and J is TRBJ2-1, with 9 bases identical to TRBD2. Germline V gene sequence: CDR1 SGHTA, CDR2 FQGTGA. Unmatched junction bases numbered 9, after V lost 5 bases and J lost 7 bases. This CDR3 contains 15 residues. The CDR3 region is CASSPIAGARNEQFF. The CDR3 DNA is TGTGCCAGCAGCCCAATAGCGGGGGCAAGGAATGAGCAGTTCTTC.

The chain combines TRBV7-2 with TRBJ2-3; D is undetermined. CDR3 length equals 16 residues. Trimming cost V 5 bases and J 0 bases, with 15 bases left between them. In germline, CDR1 is SGHTA, CDR2 FQGNSA. In nucleotides, the CDR3 is TGTGCCAGCAGCCCCGCTGGCCCTACTAGCACAGATACGCAGTATTTT. This encodes CASSPAGPTSTDTQYF.

The chain joins TRBV12-5 to TRBJ1-2, with 10 bases fitting TRBD1. This CDR3 contains 13 residues. V dropped 5 bases and J dropped 7; count of bases not matched to a gene: 4. Per the germline V gene, CDR1 is LGHNT and CDR2 is FRNRAP. CDR3 coding DNA: TGTGCTAGTGGTCGACAGGGGGCGGGTGGCTACACCTTC. Its protein is CASGRQGAGGYTF.

The chain has TRBV4-1 and TRBJ1-2; 7 bases are shared with TRBD1. Losses at the gene ends were 0 bases for V and 9 bases for J; bases not matched to a gene: 4. CDR1 and CDR2 (germline): MGHRA, YSYEKL. This CDR3 has 13 residues. The CDR3 spells CASSQDRDRSYTF. CDR3 DNA: TGCGCCAGCAGCCAAGATAGGGACAGAAGCTACACCTTC.